The 4 T cell receptor beta chains below come from one sample, sequenced in a study of Ad26.COV2.S vaccination and SARS-CoV-2 variants. Indicated treatment: about 20 received Ad26.COV2.S at low or high dose, single or two shots; several received placebo; per-sample allocation not given. Each sample was drawn 63 days after the first injection (of vaccine or placebo). Assay used: immunoSEQ multiplex PCR; TCRdb lists only in-frame clones, some missing. Altogether approximately 420,000 clones are present, more than 85% being singletons, with the ten largest covering 3% to 4.5%. Sequenced here: peripheral blood, sampled in a trial of Ad26.COV2.S vaccine versus placebo. The receptors stem from a person between 18 and 65 years old who received the Ad26.COV2.S COVID-19 vaccine or a placebo.

This chain uses TRBV19 with TRBJ2-7; D is ambiguous. Germline V gene sequence: CDR1 LNHDA, CDR2 SQIVND (reference sequence). CDR3 length: 13 residues. Trimming took 5 bases from V and 2 from J, leaving 10 bases between them. As DNA, the CDR3 is TGTGCCAGTAGTGCGGACGTACCCTACGAGCAGTACTTC. It translates to CASSADVPYEQYF.

The gene calls are TRBV6-4 and TRBJ1-2; possible D gene TRBD1, 5 bases. The germline gives CDR1 MRHNA, CDR2 SNTAGT. The CDR3 is made up of 16 amino acids. Trimming stripped 4 bases from V and 3 bases from J, with 18 bases between. CDR3 sequence: CASSVLIEGQDYGYTF. The CDR3 nucleotides read TGTGCCAGCAGTGTCCTCATTGAGGGGCAGGACTATGGCTACACCTTC.

The rearrangement uses TRBV11-3 and TRBJ1-5; D not certain. Germline CDR1 SGHNT, CDR2 YENEEA. V was cut by 7 bases and J by 5 bases, with 15 bases left in between. The CDR3 has 14 residues. The chain's CDR3 is CASTSCCGDQPQHF. For the CDR3, the DNA is TGTGCCAGCACCTCCTGTTGCGGGGATCAGCCCCAGCATTTT.

The V call is TRBV10-3, the J call TRBJ2-3; 10 bases fit TRBD2. There are 13 residues in the CDR3. Germline V gives CDR1 ENHRY, CDR2 SYGVKD. J lost 10 bases, V lost 7 bases, and 8 bases had no gene match. The CDR3 DNA is TGTGCCATCACTAGCGGGGGACCAGGAGCGCAGTATTTT. The encoded protein is CAITSGGPGAQYF.